Below, 4 T cell receptor beta chains from the same sample are listed, as sequenced in a study of blood T cell repertoires in COVID-19. The repertoire was sequenced with immunoSEQ multiplex PCR; TCRdb's copy has only in-frame clones and lacks some. The sample has approximately 94,000 clones, roughly nine tenths seen once. The source material was peripheral blood. These receptors all come from a man under 40 in a cohort sampled during active COVID-19.

The gene calls are TRBV3-1 (or the pseudogene TRBV3-2) and TRBJ2-2; D unclear. V lost 8 bases and J lost 3, with 13 bases in between. The CDR3 totals 14 residues. Germline V gene sequence: CDR1 LGHDT, CDR2 YNNKEL (reference sequence). CDR3 bases: TGTGCCAGCCGCTTGATGGGCGACACCGGGGAGCTGTTTTTT. Protein product: CASRLMGDTGELFF.

The chain recombines TRBV27 with TRBJ1-2, with a weak D call TRBD1 (6 bases). With 6 bases removed from V and 7 bases from J, the gap between germline ends came to 18 bases. The V gene's germline CDR1 is MNHEY and CDR2 SMNVEV (reference sequence). This CDR3 comprises 14 residues. Here the CDR3 reads CASSSGQWMAGYTF. The CDR3 nucleotides are TGTGCCAGCAGCTCCGGACAGTGGATGGCTGGCTACACCTTC.

This rearrangement joins TRBV6-2 or TRBV6-3 to TRBJ1-5; tentatively, D is TRBD1 (6 bases). CDR1 and CDR2 from the germline V gene are MNHEY and SVGEGT. The CDR3 is made up of 14 amino acids. The V and J ends lost 2 bases and 4 bases respectively, with 9 bases between them. The CDR3 spells CASSYVQGNQPQHF. The CDR3 nucleotides are TGTGCCAGCAGTTACGTACAGGGTAATCAGCCCCAGCATTTT.

This clone was seen only once. This sequence joins TRBV4-1 and TRBJ1-1; D remains ambiguous. The CDR3 loop spans 14 amino acids. V was shortened by 1 base and J by 2 bases, with 8 bases between the two germline ends. Looked up from germline, CDR1 is MGHRA and CDR2 is YSYEKL. CDR3 amino acids: CASSQASTNTEAFF. CDR3 DNA: TGCGCCAGCAGCCAAGCCAGTACCAACACTGAAGCTTTCTTT.